The T cell receptor (beta chain) described here comes from a study of blood T cell repertoires in COVID-19. Germline V gene sequence: CDR1 SGHTA, CDR2 FQGTGA. Deletions cut 1 base from V and 3 bases from J, with 8 bases between. The CDR3 runs 14 residues. Measured with immunoSEQ multiplex PCR; TCRdb has only the in-frame clones, and not every one. This table holds over 200,000 clones, about 90% found once. The specimen was peripheral blood. The source of this sequence is a middle-aged man with active or convalescent COVID-19. This rearrangement joins TRBV7-3 to TRBJ2-3; the D gene is possibly TRBD2 (6 bases). In DNA form, the CDR3 reads TGTGCCAGCAGCTTAATTGCGGGGACAGATACGCAGTATTTT. Residues: CASSLIAGTDTQYF.